This is a list of T cell receptor beta chains from one sample in a study of PD-1 blockade in classical Hodgkin lymphoma. Assay: immunoSEQ multiplex PCR; the TCRdb copy retains only in-frame clones and omits some. This table has 15,000 to 20,000 clones, around nine tenths appearing once. Sequenced input: peripheral blood mononuclear cells (PBMCs). Receptor source: a human donor with classical Hodgkin lymphoma. Each CDR3 is given with its conserved first and last residue. A D gene is named only where the DNA matches it firmly.

J	V	D	CDR3	DNA
TRBJ2-2	TRBV27	NA	CASSLSGRGAGELFF	TGTGCCAGCAGTTTATCCGGCAGGGGTGCCGGGGAGCTGTTTTTT
TRBJ1-1	TRBV18	TRBD1	CASSSQGARMNTEAFF	TGTGCCAGCTCATCCCAGGGGGCGAGAATGAACACTGAAGCTTTCTTT
TRBJ1-2	TRBV28	NA	CASSRVSGYTF	TGTGCCAGCAGCAGGGTCAGTGGCTACACCTTC
TRBJ1-4	TRBV27	TRBD1	CASSLDRGRGEKLFF	TGTGCCAGCAGTCTGGACAGGGGGCGCGGAGAAAAACTGTTTTTT
TRBJ2-7	TRBV15	NA	CATSRDSESYEQYF	TGTGCCACCAGCAGAGATTCGGAGTCCTACGAGCAGTACTTC
TRBJ1-2	TRBV14	NA	CASSQAGANYGYTF	TGTGCCAGCAGCCAAGCGGGAGCCAACTATGGCTACACCTTC
TRBJ2-1	TRBV11-2	TRBD1	CASSRRDRGQVYNEQFF	TGTGCCAGCAGCCGCCGGGACAGGGGGCAAGTTTACAATGAGCAGTTCTTC
TRBJ2-1	TRBV25-1	NA	CASSEVRGDEQFF	TGTGCCAGCAGTGAAGTCAGGGGCGATGAGCAGTTCTTC
TRBJ2-7	TRBV6-1	NA	CASRGDWVKYEQYF	TGTGCCAGCAGGGGGGATTGGGTAAAATACGAGCAGTACTTC
TRBJ2-7	TRBV19	TRBD2	CASSSSGRDEQYF	TGTGCCAGTAGTAGTAGCGGGAGAGATGAGCAGTACTTC
TRBJ2-2	TRBV19	NA	CASSMDGRRGRLSRNTGELFF	TGTGCCAGTAGTATGGATGGTCGGAGGGGGCGACTAAGTAGGAACACCGGGGAGCTGTTTTTT
TRBJ2-1	TRBV14	NA	CASSLDLGGSYNEQFF	TGTGCCAGCAGCCTCGATCTAGGAGGTTCCTACAATGAGCAGTTCTTC
TRBJ2-4	TRBV2	TRBD2	CASSELAGLAKNIQYF	TGTGCCAGCAGTGAATTAGCGGGGTTAGCCAAAAACATTCAGTACTTC
TRBJ1-1	TRBV6-1	NA	CASSAKAGGVMNTEAFF	TGTGCCAGCAGTGCCAAGGCGGGGGGGGTTATGAACACTGAAGCTTTCTTT
TRBJ2-7	TRBV28	TRBD1	CASRGPGGAGEQYF	TGTGCCAGCAGGGGACCAGGGGGCGCGGGCGAGCAGTACTTC
TRBJ2-3	TRBV29-1	NA	CSGWIGTSTDTQYF	TGCAGCGGCTGGATCGGTACTAGCACAGATACGCAGTATTTT
TRBJ2-6	TRBV12-1	NA	CASSYHNVGQSRANVLTF	TGTGCCAGCAGCTATCACAATGTAGGACAAAGTCGGGCCAACGTCCTGACTTTC
TRBJ2-1	TRBV11-3	NA	CASSLEGQAYNEQFF	TGTGCCAGCAGCTTAGAGGGACAAGCCTACAATGAGCAGTTCTTC
TRBJ2-7	TRBV18	NA	CASSPPAGSSYEQYF	TGTGCCAGCTCACCACCGGCAGGGTCTTCCTACGAGCAGTACTTC
TRBJ2-1	TRBV29-1	TRBD2	CSVLIAGGYNEQFF	TGCAGCGTTCTCATAGCGGGAGGGTACAATGAGCAGTTCTTC
TRBJ2-1	TRBV11-3	NA	CASSSTVRGGQYNEQFF	TGTGCCAGCAGCTCAACCGTTCGGGGAGGACAGTACAATGAGCAGTTCTTC
TRBJ2-6	TRBV28	TRBD2	CASRGGVRSGANVLTF	TGTGCCAGCAGGGGAGGGGTCCGCTCTGGGGCCAACGTCCTGACTTTC